This T cell receptor beta chain is from a study of early T cells in non-severe SARS-CoV-2 infection. From the 5' RACE reads, TCRdb called clonotypes with MiXCR, one entry per CDR3 protein. The repertoire holds fewer than 100,000 distinct CDR3 sequences, with 8.5% to 10% as singletons. Unmatched junction bases numbered 8, after V lost 2 bases and J lost 3 bases. CDR1 and CDR2 (germline): DFQATT, SNEGSKA (reference sequence). The CDR3 consists of 15 residues. This clonotype was detected ten times or more. The chain has TRBV20-1 and TRBJ2-7, with 9 positions matching TRBD2. The specimen was whole blood. The source is an adult who was a healthcare worker with PCR-confirmed SARS-CoV-2 infection or an uninfected control (not recorded which). DNA for the CDR3: TGCAGTGCTAGACCGGCGGGAGGGCCTCTCTACGAGCAGTACTTC. Residues: CSARPAGGPLYEQYF.